This TCR beta chain was identified in a study of blood T cell repertoires in COVID-19. About the research overall: PBMCs, B-cell-depleted T cells, or T cells provided the cDNA or gDNA that made up the material.

Looked up from germline, CDR1 is MNHEY and CDR2 is SVGAGI. The V segment lost 6 bases and the J segment 5 bases; nucleotides outside the gene matches: 13. The CDR3 length is 15 residues. As processed by the authors: Researchers report that nucleated cell counts were estimated from reference gene primer amplification. The repertoire was sequenced with immunoSEQ multiplex PCR; TCRdb's copy has only in-frame clones and lacks some. The V and J calls and the clone size are those of that table, but D and trimming were determined from the DNA. The sample has tens of thousands of clones, 90% seen once. Sequenced material: peripheral blood. The receptor was isolated from a man aged 60-69 years with acute or convalescent COVID-19. The rearrangement uses TRBV6-5 and TRBJ2-7; 7 nucleotides align to TRBD2. CDR3 region: CASRVGGGVVDEQYF. The CDR3 DNA follows: TGTGCCAGCAGGGTGGGCGGGGGAGTTGTCGACGAGCAGTACTTC.